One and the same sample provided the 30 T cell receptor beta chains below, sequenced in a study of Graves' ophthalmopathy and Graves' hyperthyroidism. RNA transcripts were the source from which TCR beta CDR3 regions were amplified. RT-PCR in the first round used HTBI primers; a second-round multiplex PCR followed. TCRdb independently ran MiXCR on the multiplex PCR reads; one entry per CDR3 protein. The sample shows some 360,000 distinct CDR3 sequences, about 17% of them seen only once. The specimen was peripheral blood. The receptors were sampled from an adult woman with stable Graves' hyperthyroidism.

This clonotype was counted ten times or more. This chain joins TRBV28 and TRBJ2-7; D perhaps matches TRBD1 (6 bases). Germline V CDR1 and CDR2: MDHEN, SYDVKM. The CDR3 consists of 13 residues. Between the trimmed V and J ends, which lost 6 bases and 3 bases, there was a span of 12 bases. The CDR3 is CASSPGQYYEQYF. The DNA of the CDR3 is TGTGCCAGCAGCCCGGGACAATACTACGAGCAGTACTTC. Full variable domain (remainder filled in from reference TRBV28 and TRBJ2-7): DVKVTQSSRYLVKRTGEKVFLECVQDMDHENMFWYRQDPGLGLRLIYFSYDVKMKEKGDIPEGYSVSREKKERFSLILESASTNQTSMYLCASSPGQYYEQYFGPGTRLTVT.

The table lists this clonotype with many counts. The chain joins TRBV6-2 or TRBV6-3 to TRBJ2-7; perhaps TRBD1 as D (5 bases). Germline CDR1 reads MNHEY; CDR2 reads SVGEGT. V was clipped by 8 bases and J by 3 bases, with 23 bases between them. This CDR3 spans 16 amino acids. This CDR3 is CASWRPAAGSGYEQYF. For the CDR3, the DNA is TGTGCCAGCTGGCGACCAGCTGCAGGGTCGGGCTACGAGCAGTACTTC.

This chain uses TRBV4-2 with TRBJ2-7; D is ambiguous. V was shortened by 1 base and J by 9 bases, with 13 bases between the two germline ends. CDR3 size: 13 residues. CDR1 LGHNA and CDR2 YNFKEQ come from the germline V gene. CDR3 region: CASSQGPGTRQYF. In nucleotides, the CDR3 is TGTGCCAGCAGCCAAGGTCCGGGTACGAGGCAGTACTTC.

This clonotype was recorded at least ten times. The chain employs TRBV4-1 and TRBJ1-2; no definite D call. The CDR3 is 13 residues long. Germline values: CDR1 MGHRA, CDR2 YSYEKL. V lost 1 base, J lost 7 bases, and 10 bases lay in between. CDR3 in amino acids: CASSQVVGPGYTF. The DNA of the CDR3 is TGCGCCAGCAGCCAAGTGGTGGGCCCTGGCTACACCTTC.

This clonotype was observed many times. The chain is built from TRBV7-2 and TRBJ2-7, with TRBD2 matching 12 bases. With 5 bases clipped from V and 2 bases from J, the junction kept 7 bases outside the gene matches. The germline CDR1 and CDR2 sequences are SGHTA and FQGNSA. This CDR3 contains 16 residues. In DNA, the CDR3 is TGTGCCAGCAGCCCAGGACTAGCGGGATCAACCTACGAGCAGTACTTC. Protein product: CASSPGLAGSTYEQYF.

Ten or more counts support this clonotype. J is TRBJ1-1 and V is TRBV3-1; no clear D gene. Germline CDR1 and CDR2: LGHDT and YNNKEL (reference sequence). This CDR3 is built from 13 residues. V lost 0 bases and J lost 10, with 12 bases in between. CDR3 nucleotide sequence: TGTGCCAGCAGCCAAGACGCCCTCGAAGGAGCTTTCTTT. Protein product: CASSQDALEGAFF. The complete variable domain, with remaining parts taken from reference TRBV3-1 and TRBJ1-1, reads DTAVSQTPKYLVTQMGNDKSIKCEQNLGHDTMYWYKQDSKKFLKIMFSYNNKELIINETVPNRFSPKSPDKAHLNLHINSLELGDSAVYFCASSQDALEGAFFGQGTRLTVV.

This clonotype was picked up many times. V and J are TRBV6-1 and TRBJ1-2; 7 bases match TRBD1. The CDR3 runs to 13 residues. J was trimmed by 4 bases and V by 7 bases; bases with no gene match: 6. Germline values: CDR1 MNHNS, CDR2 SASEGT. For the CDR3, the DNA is TGTGCCAGCACCGACAGGGCCTTCTATGGCTACACCTTC. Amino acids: CASTDRAFYGYTF.

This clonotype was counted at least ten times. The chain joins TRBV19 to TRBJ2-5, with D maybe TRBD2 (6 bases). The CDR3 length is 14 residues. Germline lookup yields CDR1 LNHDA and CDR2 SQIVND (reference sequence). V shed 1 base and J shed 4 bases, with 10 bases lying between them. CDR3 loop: CASSIAGSRETQYF. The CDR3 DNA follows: TGTGCCAGTAGTATAGCCGGGAGTAGAGAGACCCAGTACTTC.

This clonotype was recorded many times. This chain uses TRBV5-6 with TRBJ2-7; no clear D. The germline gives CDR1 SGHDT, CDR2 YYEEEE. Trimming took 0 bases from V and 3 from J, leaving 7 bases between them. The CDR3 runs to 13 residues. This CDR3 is CASSLVGVYEQYF. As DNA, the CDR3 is TGTGCCAGCAGCTTGGTAGGTGTCTACGAGCAGTACTTC.

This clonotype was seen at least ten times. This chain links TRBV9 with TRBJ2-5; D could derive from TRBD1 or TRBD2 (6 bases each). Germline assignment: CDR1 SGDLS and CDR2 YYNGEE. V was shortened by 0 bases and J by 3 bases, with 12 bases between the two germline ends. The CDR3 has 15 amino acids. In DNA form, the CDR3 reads TGTGCCAGCAGCGTAGCCGGGGGCATCGAAGAGACCCAGTACTTC. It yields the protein CASSVAGGIEETQYF. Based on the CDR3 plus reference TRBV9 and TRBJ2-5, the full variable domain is DSGVTQTPKHLITATGQRVTLRCSPRSGDLSVYWYQQSLDQGLQFLIQYYNGEERAKGNILERFSAQQFPDLHSELNLSSLELGDSALYFCASSVAGGIEETQYFGPGTRLLVL.

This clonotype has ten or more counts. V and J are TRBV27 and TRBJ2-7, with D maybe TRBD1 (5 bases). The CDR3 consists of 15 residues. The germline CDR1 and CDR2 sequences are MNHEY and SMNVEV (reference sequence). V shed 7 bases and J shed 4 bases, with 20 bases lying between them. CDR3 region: CASNSGMYGDYEQYF. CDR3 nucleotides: TGTGCCAGCAACTCAGGGATGTACGGCGATTACGAGCAGTACTTC.

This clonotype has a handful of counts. CDR3 amino acids: CASSPLAGEAYEQYF. The CDR3 nucleotides are TGCGCCAGCAGCCCCTTAGCGGGAGAGGCCTACGAGCAGTACTTC. The chain links TRBV4-1 to TRBJ2-7; 9 bases line up with TRBD2. The CDR3 is 15 amino acids. Germline V gene lookup returns CDR1 MGHRA and CDR2 YSYEKL. The V gene end was trimmed by 4 bases and the J gene end by 2 bases; junction bases not matched to a gene: 6.

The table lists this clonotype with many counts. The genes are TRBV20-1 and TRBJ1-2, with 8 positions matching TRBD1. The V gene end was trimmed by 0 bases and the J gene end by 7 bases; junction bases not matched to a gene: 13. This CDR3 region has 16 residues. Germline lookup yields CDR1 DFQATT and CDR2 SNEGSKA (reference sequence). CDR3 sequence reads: CSARDPTGQGPGGYTF. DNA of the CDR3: TGCAGTGCTAGAGACCCCACCGGACAGGGCCCCGGTGGCTACACCTTC.

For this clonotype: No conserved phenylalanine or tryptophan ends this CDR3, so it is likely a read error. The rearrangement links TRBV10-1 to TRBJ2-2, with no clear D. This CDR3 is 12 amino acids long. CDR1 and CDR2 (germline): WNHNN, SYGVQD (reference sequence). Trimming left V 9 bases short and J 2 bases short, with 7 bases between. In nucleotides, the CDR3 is TGCGCCAGTAGTCCCAACACCGGGGAGCTGTTTTAT. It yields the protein CASSPNTGELFY.

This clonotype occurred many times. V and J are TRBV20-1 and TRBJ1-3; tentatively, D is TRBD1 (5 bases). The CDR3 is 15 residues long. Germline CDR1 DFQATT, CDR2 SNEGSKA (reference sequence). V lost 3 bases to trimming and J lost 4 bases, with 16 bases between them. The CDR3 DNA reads TGCAGTGCTAGTCAGGGACCCGTTGTCGGAAACACCATATATTTT. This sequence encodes CSASQGPVVGNTIYF.

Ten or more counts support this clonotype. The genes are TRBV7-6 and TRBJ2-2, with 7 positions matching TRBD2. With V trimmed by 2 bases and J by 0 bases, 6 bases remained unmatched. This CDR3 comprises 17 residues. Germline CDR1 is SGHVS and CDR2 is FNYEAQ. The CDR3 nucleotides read TGTGCCAGCAGCTTATATCGGCTAGCGGCGAACACCGGGGAGCTGTTTTTT. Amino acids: CASSLYRLAANTGELFF.

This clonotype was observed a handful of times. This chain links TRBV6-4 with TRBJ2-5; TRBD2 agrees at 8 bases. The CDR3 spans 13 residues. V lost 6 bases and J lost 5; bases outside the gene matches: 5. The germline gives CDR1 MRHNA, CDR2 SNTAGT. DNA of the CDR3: TGTGCCAGCAGACGGGGGGGAAGGGAGACCCAGTACTTC. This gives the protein CASRRGGRETQYF.

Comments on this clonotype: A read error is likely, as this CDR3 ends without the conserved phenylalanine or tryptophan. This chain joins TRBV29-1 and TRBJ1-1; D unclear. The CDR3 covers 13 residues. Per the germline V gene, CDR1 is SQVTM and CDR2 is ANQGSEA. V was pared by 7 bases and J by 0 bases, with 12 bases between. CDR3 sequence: CSALRDMNTEAFV. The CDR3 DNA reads TGCAGCGCGCTACGGGATATGAACACTGAAGCTTTCGTT.

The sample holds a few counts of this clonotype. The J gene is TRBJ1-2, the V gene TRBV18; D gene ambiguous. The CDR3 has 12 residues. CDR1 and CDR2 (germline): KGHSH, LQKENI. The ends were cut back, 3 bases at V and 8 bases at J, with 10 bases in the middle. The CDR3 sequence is CASSPPGEGYTF. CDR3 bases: TGTGCCAGCTCACCCCCGGGAGAAGGCTACACCTTC.

CDR3 sequence: CASSRAGLADEQYF. Here the CDR3 DNA reads TGCGCCAGCAGCCGCGCGGGACTAGCGGACGAGCAGTACTTC. The V gene is TRBV4-1, the J gene TRBJ2-7, with 11 bases matching TRBD2. This CDR3 contains 14 residues. Per germline, CDR1 MGHRA and CDR2 YSYEKL. The V segment lost 4 bases and the J segment 5 bases; nucleotides outside the gene matches: 4.

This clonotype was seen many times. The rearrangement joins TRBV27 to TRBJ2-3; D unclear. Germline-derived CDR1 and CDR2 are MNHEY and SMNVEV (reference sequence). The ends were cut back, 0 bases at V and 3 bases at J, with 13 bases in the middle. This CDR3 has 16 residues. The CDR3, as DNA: TGTGCCAGCAGTTTATCGCCCCTAGTTTTGACAGATACGCAGTATTTT. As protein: CASSLSPLVLTDTQYF.

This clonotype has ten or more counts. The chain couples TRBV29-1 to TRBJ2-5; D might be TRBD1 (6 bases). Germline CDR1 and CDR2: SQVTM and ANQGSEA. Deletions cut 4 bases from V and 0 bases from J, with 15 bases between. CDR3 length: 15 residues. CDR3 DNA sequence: TGCAGCGTTGCACCCAAAGAGGGGGACCAAGAGACCCAGTACTTC. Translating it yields CSVAPKEGDQETQYF.

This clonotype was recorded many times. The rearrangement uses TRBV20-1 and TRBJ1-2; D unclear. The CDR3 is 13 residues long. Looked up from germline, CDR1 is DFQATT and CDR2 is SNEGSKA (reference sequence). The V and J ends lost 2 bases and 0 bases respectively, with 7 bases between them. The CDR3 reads CSARQVANYGYTF. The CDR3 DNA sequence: TGCAGTGCTAGACAGGTAGCTAACTATGGCTACACCTTC.

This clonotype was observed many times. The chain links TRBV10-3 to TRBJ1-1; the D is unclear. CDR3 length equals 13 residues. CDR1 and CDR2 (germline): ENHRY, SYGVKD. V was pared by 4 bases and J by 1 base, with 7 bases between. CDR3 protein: CAISVAGNTEAFF. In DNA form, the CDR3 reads TGTGCCATCAGTGTGGCGGGGAACACTGAAGCTTTCTTT.

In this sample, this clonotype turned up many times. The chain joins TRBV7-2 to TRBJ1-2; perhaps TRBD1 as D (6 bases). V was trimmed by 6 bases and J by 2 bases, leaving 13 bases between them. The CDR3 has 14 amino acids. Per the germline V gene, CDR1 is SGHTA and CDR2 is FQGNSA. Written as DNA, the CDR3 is TGTGCCAGCAGTTATAGCGACAGGAACTATGGCTACACCTTC. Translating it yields CASSYSDRNYGYTF.

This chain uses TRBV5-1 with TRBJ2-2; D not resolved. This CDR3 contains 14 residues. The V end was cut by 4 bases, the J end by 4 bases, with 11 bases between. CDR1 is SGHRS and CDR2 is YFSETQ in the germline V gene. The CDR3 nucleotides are TGCGCCAGCAGCGTGTTACCTGCCACCGGGGAGCTGTTTTTT. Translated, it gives CASSVLPATGELFF.

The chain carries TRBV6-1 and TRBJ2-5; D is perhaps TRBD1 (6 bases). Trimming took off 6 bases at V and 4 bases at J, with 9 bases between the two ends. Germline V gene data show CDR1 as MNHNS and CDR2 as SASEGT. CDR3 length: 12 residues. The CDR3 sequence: CASSRDTETQYF. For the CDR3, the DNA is TGTGCCAGCAGCCGGGACACAGAGACCCAGTACTTC.

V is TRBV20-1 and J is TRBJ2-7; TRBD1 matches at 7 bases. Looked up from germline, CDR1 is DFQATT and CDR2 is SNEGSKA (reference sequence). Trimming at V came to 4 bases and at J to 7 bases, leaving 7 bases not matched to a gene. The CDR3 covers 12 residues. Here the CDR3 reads CSAKQGIKEQYF. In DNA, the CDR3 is TGCAGTGCTAAACAGGGGATTAAGGAGCAGTACTTC.

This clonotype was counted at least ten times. CDR3 in amino acids: CASSGRAAGYEQYF. Written as DNA, the CDR3 is TGCGCCAGCAGTGGGCGGGCAGCCGGCTACGAGCAGTACTTC. This chain links TRBV10-2 with TRBJ2-7; a possible D gene is TRBD2 (5 bases). The CDR3 length is 14 residues. The germline gives CDR1 WSHSY, CDR2 SAAADI. V lost 4 bases and J lost 3, with 13 bases in between.

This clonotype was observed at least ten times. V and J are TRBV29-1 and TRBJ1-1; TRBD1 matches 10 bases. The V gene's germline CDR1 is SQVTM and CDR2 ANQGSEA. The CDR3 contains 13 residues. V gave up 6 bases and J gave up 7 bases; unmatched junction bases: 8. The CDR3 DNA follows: TGCAGCGTCGTGACAGGGGGCGCCGGTGAAGCTTTCTTT. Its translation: CSVVTGGAGEAFF.